One TCR beta chain is described in this entry. Its antigen is unknown. This record comes from a study of long-term antiretroviral therapy in people with HIV. Study information: The earliest samples came from an era when ART typically awaited falling CD4 counts. Notes on the study in general: Control repertoires displayed wider CDR3 length ranges than the HIV repertoires. Post-treatment diversity went higher with ART but stayed below transplant donor controls.

Running of the v3.0 immunoSEQ assay took place at survey level. Sequencing used immunoSEQ multiplex PCR; TCRdb keeps in-frame clones, though not all of them. The data contain approximately 33,000 clones, about 80% of them singletons. V was trimmed by 3 bases and J by 7 bases, leaving 10 bases between them. Germline values: CDR1 LNHNV, CDR2 YYDKDF (reference sequence). This CDR3 contains 13 residues. The V gene is TRBV15, the J gene TRBJ2-1; D is possibly TRBD2 (5 bases). The TCR comes from a man younger than 35 with HIV. The sample consisted of unsorted PBMCs, taken 0.4 years before starting antiretroviral therapy. CDR3 amino acids: CATSSDYVNEQFF. For the CDR3, the DNA is TGTGCCACCAGCAGTGACTACGTGAATGAGCAGTTCTTC. Together with reference TRBV15 and TRBJ2-1, the CDR3 gives the full variable domain: DAMVIQNPRYQVTQFGKPVTLSCSQTLNHNVMYWYQQKSSQAPKLLFHYYDKDFNNEADTPDNFQSRRPNTSFCFLDIRSPGLGDTAMYLCATSSDYVNEQFFGPGTRLTVL.